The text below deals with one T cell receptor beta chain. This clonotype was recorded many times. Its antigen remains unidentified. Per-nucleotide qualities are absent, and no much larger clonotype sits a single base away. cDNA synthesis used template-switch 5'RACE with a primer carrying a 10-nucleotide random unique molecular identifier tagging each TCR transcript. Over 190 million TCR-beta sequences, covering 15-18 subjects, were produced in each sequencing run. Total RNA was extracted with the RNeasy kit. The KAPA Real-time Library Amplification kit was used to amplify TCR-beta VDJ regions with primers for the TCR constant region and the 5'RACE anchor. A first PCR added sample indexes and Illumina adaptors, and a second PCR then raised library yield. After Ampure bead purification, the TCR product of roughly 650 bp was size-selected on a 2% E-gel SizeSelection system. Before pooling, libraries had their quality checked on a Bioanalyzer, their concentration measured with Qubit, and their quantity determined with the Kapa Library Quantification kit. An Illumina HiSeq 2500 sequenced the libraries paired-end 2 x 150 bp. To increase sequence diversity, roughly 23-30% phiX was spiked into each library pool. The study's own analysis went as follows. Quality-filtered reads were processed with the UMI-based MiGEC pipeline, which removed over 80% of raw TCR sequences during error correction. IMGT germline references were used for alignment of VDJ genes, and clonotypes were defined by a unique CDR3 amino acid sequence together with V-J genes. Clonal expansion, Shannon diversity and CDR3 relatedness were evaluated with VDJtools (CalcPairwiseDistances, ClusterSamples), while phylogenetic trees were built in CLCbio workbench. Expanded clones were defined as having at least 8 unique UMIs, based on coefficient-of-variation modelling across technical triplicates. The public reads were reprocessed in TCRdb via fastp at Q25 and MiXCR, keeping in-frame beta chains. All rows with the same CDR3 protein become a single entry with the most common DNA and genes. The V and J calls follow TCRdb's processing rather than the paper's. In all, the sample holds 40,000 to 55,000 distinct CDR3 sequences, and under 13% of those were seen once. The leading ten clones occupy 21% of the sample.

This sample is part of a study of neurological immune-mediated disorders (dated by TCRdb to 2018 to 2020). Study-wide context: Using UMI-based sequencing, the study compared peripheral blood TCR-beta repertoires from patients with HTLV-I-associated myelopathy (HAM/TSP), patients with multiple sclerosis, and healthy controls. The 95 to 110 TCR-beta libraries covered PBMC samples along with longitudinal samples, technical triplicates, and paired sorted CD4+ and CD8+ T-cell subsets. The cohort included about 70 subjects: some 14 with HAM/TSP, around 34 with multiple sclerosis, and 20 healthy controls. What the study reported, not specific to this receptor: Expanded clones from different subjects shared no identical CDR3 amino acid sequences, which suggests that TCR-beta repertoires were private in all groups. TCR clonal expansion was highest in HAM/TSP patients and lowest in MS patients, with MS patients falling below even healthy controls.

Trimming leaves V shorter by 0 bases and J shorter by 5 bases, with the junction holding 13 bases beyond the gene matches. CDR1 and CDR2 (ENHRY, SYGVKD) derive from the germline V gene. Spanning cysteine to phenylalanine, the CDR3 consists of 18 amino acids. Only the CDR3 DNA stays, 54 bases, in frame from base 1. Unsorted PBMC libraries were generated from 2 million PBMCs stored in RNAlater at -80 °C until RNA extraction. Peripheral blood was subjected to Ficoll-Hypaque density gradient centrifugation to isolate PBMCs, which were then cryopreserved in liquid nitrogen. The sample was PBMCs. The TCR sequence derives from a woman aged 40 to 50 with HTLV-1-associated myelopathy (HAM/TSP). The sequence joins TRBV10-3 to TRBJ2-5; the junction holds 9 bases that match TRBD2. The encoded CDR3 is CAISESIGGGARTETQYF. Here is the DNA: TGTGCCATCAGTGAGTCGATCGGCGGGGGGGCCCGGACGGAGACCCAGTACTTC.